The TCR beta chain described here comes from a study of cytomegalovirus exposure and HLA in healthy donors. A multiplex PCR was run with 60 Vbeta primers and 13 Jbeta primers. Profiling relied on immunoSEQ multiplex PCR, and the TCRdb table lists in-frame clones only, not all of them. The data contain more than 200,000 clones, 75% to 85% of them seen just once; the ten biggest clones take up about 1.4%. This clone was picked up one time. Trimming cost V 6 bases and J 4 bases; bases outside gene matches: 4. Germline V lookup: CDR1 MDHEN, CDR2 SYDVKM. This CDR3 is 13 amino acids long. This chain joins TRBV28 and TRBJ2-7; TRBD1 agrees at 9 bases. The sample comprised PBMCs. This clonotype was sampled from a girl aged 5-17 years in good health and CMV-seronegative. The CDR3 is CASRPTGGYEQYF. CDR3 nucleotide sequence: TGTGCCAGCAGACCGACAGGGGGATACGAGCAGTACTTC.